This T cell receptor beta chain came from a study of shared clonotypes between healthy human individuals. Turning to the study itself: Each donor's CD4 naive and CD4 memory cells filled three plates apiece, CD8 naive two, and CD8 memory one.

Clones were read by immunoSEQ multiplex PCR, and TCRdb kept only the in-frame ones, dropping some. The table lists about 1,800,000 clones, about 95% of them singletons. CD8 cells regarded as naive lacked CD45RO, were positively chosen for CCR7, and omitted terminally differentiated effector memory CD45RA+ cells. With respect to this clone: Other DNA sequences of this sample code for an identical CDR3.

The origin of this receptor is a man aged 18 to 30 in good health. Specimen: naive CD8+ T cells sorted from blood.

CDR3 loop: CASSEGISYEQYF. CDR3 bases: TGCGCCAGCAGTGAAGGGATCTCCTACGAGCAGTACTTC. V is TRBV10-1 and J is TRBJ2-7; D ambiguous. The germline V gene encodes CDR1 WNHNN and CDR2 SYGVQD (reference sequence). The V end was cut by 3 bases, the J end by 0 bases, with 6 bases between. The CDR3 sequence is 13 residues long.